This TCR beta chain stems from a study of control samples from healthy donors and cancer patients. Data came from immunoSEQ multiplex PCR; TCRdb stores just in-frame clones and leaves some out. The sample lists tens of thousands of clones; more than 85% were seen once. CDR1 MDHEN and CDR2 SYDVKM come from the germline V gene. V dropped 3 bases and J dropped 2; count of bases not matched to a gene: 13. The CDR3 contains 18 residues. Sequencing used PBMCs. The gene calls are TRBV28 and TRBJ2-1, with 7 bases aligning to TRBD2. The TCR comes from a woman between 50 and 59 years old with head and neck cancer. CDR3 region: CASSFPQEGGVAYNEQFF. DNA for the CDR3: TGTGCCAGCAGTTTCCCCCAAGAGGGAGGGGTGGCCTACAATGAGCAGTTCTTC.